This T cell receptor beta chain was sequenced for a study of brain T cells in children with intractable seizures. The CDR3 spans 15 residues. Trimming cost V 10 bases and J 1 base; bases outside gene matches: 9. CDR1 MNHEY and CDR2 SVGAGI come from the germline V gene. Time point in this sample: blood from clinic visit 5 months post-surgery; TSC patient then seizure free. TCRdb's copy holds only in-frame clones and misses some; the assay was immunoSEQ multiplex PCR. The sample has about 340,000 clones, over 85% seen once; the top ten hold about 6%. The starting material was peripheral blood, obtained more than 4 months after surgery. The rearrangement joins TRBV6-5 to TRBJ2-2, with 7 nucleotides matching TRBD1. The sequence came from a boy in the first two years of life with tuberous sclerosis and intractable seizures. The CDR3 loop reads CAISTGQMNTGELFF. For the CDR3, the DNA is TGTGCCATCAGCACGGGACAGATGAACACCGGGGAGCTGTTTTTT.